This T cell receptor (beta chain) emerged from a study of blood T cell repertoires in COVID-19 (TCRdb year 2020). General notes on the study: Recovered participants in ImmuneRACE Cohort 3 were defined by two consecutive negative NP/OP PCR tests, clearance by a healthcare professional, or resolution of symptoms. Subjects who had been exposed to COVID-19, were actively infected with it, or had recovered from it provided the deeply sampled blood TCRbeta repertoires that made up the dataset. The repertoires were released in a freely available public database intended as a resource for research on the immune response to SARS-CoV-2. Samples came from the ongoing ImmuneRACE study (first 160 participants) plus 1,254 subjects from 6 global collaborators. The material from the prospective study consisted of cDNA or gDNA derived from T cells, B-cell-depleted T cells, or PBMCs. Samples from collaborators originated in the United States, Italy and Spain and spanned both the acute and convalescent phases of COVID-19. Where available, HLA class I and class II types were obtained from metadata supplied by the sample provider rather than from assay-based typing. Nearly every sample came with metadata listing a de-identified subject ID, COVID-19 status, age in years and sex.

The immunoSEQ Assay, a bias-controlled multiplex PCR, was used to amplify TCRbeta CDR3 regions from genomic DNA. In the paper's pipeline: The number of nucleated cells in each sample was estimated by amplification of reference gene primers within the assay. To quantify the absolute abundance of each unique TCRbeta CDR3 rearrangement, sequence reads were collapsed and filtered. For each sample, productive Simpson clonality was calculated by taking the square root of Simpson's diversity index across productive rearrangements. The immuneACCESS repertoire file appears here via TCRdb, limited to in-frame rearrangements. These files lack a portion of the clones; in checked studies, under half of the deficit traces to unresolved V genes, and the cause of the others is not known. The V and J calls and the clone size are those of that table, but D and trimming were determined from the DNA. Within this sample are more than 200,000 clones, with over 75% of them counted one time only. Of the sample, less than 8% falls within the top ten clones.

With respect to this clone: It has no known antigen specificity. Base qualities are missing; no much larger clone stands one base away.

Study-level results and caveats: How much clinical and demographic metadata was included differed by source and by participant, and the metadata was provided uncurated.

CDR1 SGHRS and CDR2 YFSETQ were looked up in the germline V gene. From cysteine to phenylalanine, the CDR3 is 15 amino acids long. The CDR3 DNA has 45 bases and is translated from base 1. V and J are truncated by 4 bases and 2 bases respectively, leaving an intervening sequence of 13 bases. In the prospective study, participants were about 18 to 95 years old, resided in about 25 geographic areas of the United States, and were enrolled through a virtual design. In the prospective study, cohorts were assigned on the basis of participant-reported clinical history obtained from a screening survey and a study questionnaire. Each participant in the prospective study had whole blood, serum and a nasopharyngeal or oropharyngeal swab collected by mobile phlebotomists. Over an approximately 2-month period, participants in the prospective study had the option of providing additional blood draws and questionnaires. Before DNA extraction, prospective study blood samples were shipped either frozen or at room temperature.

The source of this sequence is a man aged 30 to 45 in a cohort exposed to, infected with or recovered from COVID-19 (not recorded which). The rearrangement combines TRBV5-1 with TRBJ1-3; TRBD1 is a possible D gene, resting on 5 matching bases. The source material was PBMCs or T cells enriched from blood (not recorded which). The DNA sequence is as follows: TGCGCCAGCAGCCCGTCGACAGTGACTGGAAACACCATATATTTT. The resulting protein is CASSPSTVTGNTIYF.